Listed below are T cell receptor beta chains from one sample, sequenced in a study of T cell repertoires in cytomegalovirus infection. TCRdb passed the reads through MiXCR, listing each CDR3 protein once. The sample yields approximately 150,000 distinct CDR3 sequences, approximately 5.9% seen once. Sequenced: PBMCs. The receptors shown here come from a human donor in good health (CMV status not recorded). Some clones in this sample may be carry-over from other donors' samples. CDR3s include the opening cysteine and the closing phenylalanine or tryptophan. D genes are given only for firm matches. Expanded clones are given a class, and other clones once, few, many or no size at all.

clone_size,j_call,d_call,v_call,cdr3_aa,cdr3_nt
few,TRBJ2-6,.,TRBV7-2,CASSLAHSSGANVLTF,TGTGCCAGCAGCTTAGCGCATAGCTCTGGGGCCAACGTCCTGACTTTC
many,TRBJ2-1,.,TRBV7-2,CASSSLRTGQFF,TGTGCCAGCAGCTCCCTCCGTACGGGTCAGTTCTTC
many,TRBJ2-2,.,TRBV7-2,CASSLVGNTGELFF,TGTGCCAGCAGCTTAGTAGGGAACACCGGGGAGCTGTTTTTT
few,TRBJ1-3,.,TRBV7-3,CASSRTTGHGNTIYF,TGTGCCAGCAGCAGGACAACGGGCCATGGAAACACCATATATTTT
.,TRBJ2-1,.,TRBV2,CASRAGGPNEQFF,TGTGCCAGCAGAGCCGGGGGGCCCAATGAGCAGTTCTTC
.,TRBJ2-7,.,TRBV29-1,CSVERGSGSYEQYF,TGCAGCGTTGAAAGAGGATCCGGCTCCTACGAGCAGTACTTC
.,TRBJ1-3,.,TRBV7-2,CASSLAPESAGTLGNTIYF,TGTGCCAGCAGCTTAGCTCCAGAGTCCGCCGGGACTTTGGGAAACACCATATATTTT
.,TRBJ2-7,.,TRBV7-2,CASSPVDYYEQYF,TGTGCCAGCAGCCCGGTAGACTACTACGAGCAGTACTTC
.,TRBJ1-4,.,TRBV2,CASRGDNEKLFF,TGTGCCAGCCGGGGGGATAATGAAAAACTGTTTTTT
many,TRBJ1-5,TRBD1,TRBV5-1,CASSLEGQGSQPQHF,TGCGCCAGCAGCTTGGAGGGACAGGGATCCCAGCCCCAGCATTTT
.,TRBJ2-7,TRBD2,TRBV29-1,CSVEELWTSGGRGEQYF,TGCAGCGTTGAAGAACTCTGGACTAGCGGGGGGCGAGGCGAGCAGTACTTC
many,TRBJ1-4,TRBD1,TRBV6-1,CASRPYRTGSMANEKLFF,TGTGCCAGCAGACCCTATCGGACAGGGAGCATGGCTAATGAAAAACTGTTTTTT
many,TRBJ1-1,.,TRBV12-3/TRBV12-4,CASSLTAGWGNTEAFF,TGTGCCAGCAGTTTAACGGCAGGGTGGGGGAACACTGAAGCTTTCTTT
many,TRBJ2-1,.,TRBV7-2,CASSLVAQIYNEQFF,TGTGCCAGCAGCTTAGTGGCTCAGATCTACAATGAGCAGTTCTTC
many,TRBJ2-7,.,TRBV7-2,CASSHPAGQGIKEQYF,TGTGCCAGCAGTCACCCAGCCGGGCAGGGCATCAAAGAACAGTACTTC
many,TRBJ2-2,TRBD1,TRBV10-3,CAISEDRATGELFF,TGTGCCATCAGTGAAGACAGGGCCACCGGGGAGCTGTTTTTT
.,TRBJ2-1,.,TRBV20-1,CSAPQGGGGRHQQFF,TGCAGTGCCCCCCAGGGGGGCGGGGGACGCCACCAACAGTTCTTC
.,TRBJ2-3,TRBD2,TRBV20-1,CSASGRGGTDTQYF,TGCAGTGCCTCCGGACGGGGGGGCACAGATACGCAGTATTTT
many,TRBJ1-2,.,TRBV7-9,CASSLETLVNYGYTF,TGTGCCAGCAGCTTGGAGACCCTGGTAAACTATGGCTACACCTTC
many,TRBJ1-1,TRBD1,TRBV19,CASRTGQGAGVNTEAFF,TGTGCCAGTAGGACAGGACAGGGGGCTGGGGTGAACACTGAAGCTTTCTTT
many,TRBJ2-3,TRBD2,TRBV7-6,CASSSQPSGTTDTQYF,TGTGCCAGCAGCTCCCAGCCTAGCGGGACCACAGATACGCAGTATTTT
many,TRBJ1-2,.,TRBV7-8,CASSPDPGRLYGYTF,TGTGCCAGCAGCCCCGACCCCGGACGGCTCTATGGCTACACCTTC
few,TRBJ1-2,.,TRBV28,CASSTTPGQNNYGYTF,TGTGCCAGCAGTACTACCCCGGGACAAAACAACTATGGCTACACCTTC
many,TRBJ2-2,.,TRBV19,CASSDRGSGPNTGELFF,TGTGCCAGTAGCGATCGGGGGAGCGGGCCGAACACCGGGGAGCTGTTTTTT
many,TRBJ2-7,TRBD1,TRBV18,CASSPQTGNSYEQYF,TGTGCCAGCTCACCACAGACAGGGAACTCCTACGAGCAGTACTTC
few,TRBJ2-2,.,TRBV12-3/TRBV12-4,CASSSGQYTGELFF,TGTGCCAGCAGCTCGGGACAATACACCGGGGAGCTGTTTTTT
many,TRBJ1-5,.,TRBV19,CARPYLWGGKDVLPQHF,TGTGCCAGACCGTACCTCTGGGGAGGTAAAGACGTCTTGCCCCAGCATTTT
many,TRBJ1-1,.,TRBV20-1,CSALGLVNTEAFF,TGCAGTGCCCTAGGCCTGGTGAACACTGAAGCTTTCTTT
many,TRBJ2-7,.,TRBV6-2/TRBV6-3,CASSYAGDVREQYF,TGTGCCAGCAGTTACGCCGGGGACGTGCGCGAGCAGTACTTC
.,TRBJ1-5,.,TRBV12-3/TRBV12-4,CASSLSDRSYSNQPQHF,TGTGCCAGCAGTCTCTCCGACAGATCTTATAGCAATCAGCCCCAGCATTTT
few,TRBJ1-2,.,TRBV12-3/TRBV12-4,CASSFQRGNYGYTF,TGTGCCAGCAGTTTCCAGAGGGGAAACTATGGCTACACCTTC
many,TRBJ2-5,.,TRBV7-9,CASSFVGTAQYF,TGTGCCAGCAGCTTCGTAGGTACAGCCCAGTACTTC
few,TRBJ2-2,.,TRBV29-1,CSVSRNTGELFF,TGCAGCGTTTCAAGGAACACCGGGGAGCTGTTTTTT
many,TRBJ1-3,.,TRBV7-2,CASSLADANSGNTIYF,TGTGCCAGCAGCTTAGCGGACGCCAACTCTGGAAACACCATATATTTT
many,TRBJ2-7,.,TRBV20-1,CSARGQGSYEQYF,TGCAGTGCTAGAGGACAAGGAAGCTACGAGCAGTACTTC
many,TRBJ1-2,.,TRBV28,CASSFRRDYGYTF,TGTGCCAGCAGTTTTCGGAGAGACTATGGCTACACCTTC
.,TRBJ2-3,TRBD2,TRBV20-1,CSASTLAGGRSTDTQYF,TGCAGTGCTAGTACGCTAGCGGGGGGGCGTAGCACAGATACGCAGTATTTT
few,TRBJ2-7,.,TRBV5-6,CASSYSGSEQYF,TGTGCCAGCAGTTATAGCGGCTCCGAGCAGTACTTC
many,TRBJ1-1,.,TRBV7-3,CASSPMGPMNTEAFF,TGTGCCAGCAGCCCCATGGGACCGATGAACACTGAAGCTTTCTTT
few,TRBJ1-2,.,TRBV7-2,CASSLEPGAPYYGYTF,TGTGCCAGCAGCTTAGAACCGGGGGCGCCCTACTATGGCTACACCTTC
many,TRBJ1-5,.,TRBV7-2,CASSLGRLSNQPQHF,TGTGCCAGCAGCTTAGGACGGCTTAGCAATCAGCCCCAGCATTTT
many,TRBJ1-4,.,TRBV2,CASTPLRRNEKLFF,TGTGCCAGCACCCCCTTAAGGCGAAATGAAAAACTGTTTTTT
few,TRBJ1-1,.,TRBV20-1,CSARGDTEAFF,TGCAGTGCTAGAGGGGACACTGAAGCTTTCTTT
.,TRBJ2-1,.,TRBV2,CASSEASGSNEQFF,TGTGCCAGCAGTGAAGCCTCCGGGAGCAATGAGCAGTTCTTC
many,TRBJ2-5,TRBD2,TRBV7-2,CASSSRGLQETQYF,TGTGCCAGCAGCTCGAGGGGACTACAAGAGACCCAGTACTTC
many,TRBJ2-3,TRBD2,TRBV7-9,CASSTSLAGGHRGTQYF,TGTGCCAGCAGCACGAGCCTAGCGGGGGGACACAGAGGTACGCAGTATTTT
.,TRBJ1-2,TRBD1,TRBV24-1,CATSGTGGNYGYTF,TGTGCCACCAGTGGTACAGGGGGCAACTATGGCTACACCTTC
many,TRBJ1-2,.,TRBV7-2,CASSLVGVGYGYTF,TGTGCCAGCAGCTTAGTTGGGGTGGGCTATGGCTACACCTTC
many,TRBJ2-4,.,TRBV2,CASQDPGGAKNIQYF,TGTGCCAGCCAGGACCCAGGGGGGGCCAAAAACATTCAGTACTTC
.,TRBJ2-1,TRBD2,TRBV6-4,CASSILAGGYNEQFF,TGTGCCAGCAGTATCCTAGCGGGGGGTTACAATGAGCAGTTCTTC
many,TRBJ2-5,TRBD2,TRBV2,CASSERTSGQETQYF,TGTGCCAGCAGTGAAAGGACTAGCGGGCAAGAGACCCAGTACTTC
.,TRBJ2-7,.,TRBV7-9,CASSLGFSGDSYEQYF,TGTGCCAGCAGCTTAGGCTTTTCAGGAGACTCCTACGAGCAGTACTTC
few,TRBJ2-1,TRBD2,TRBV2,CATISRVAGDGNEQFF,TGTGCCACCATTAGTAGGGTAGCGGGGGATGGCAATGAGCAGTTCTTC
.,TRBJ2-1,.,TRBV3-1,CASSYFQNEQFF,TGTGCCAGCAGCTACTTCCAAAATGAGCAGTTCTTC
many,TRBJ1-1,.,TRBV6-2/TRBV6-3,CASSRLRPLNEAFF,TGTGCCAGCAGTCGTCTGCGACCGCTTAATGAAGCTTTCTTT
many,TRBJ2-1,.,TRBV6-5,CASRSMYEQFF,TGTGCCAGCAGAAGCATGTATGAGCAGTTCTTC
many,TRBJ2-7,.,TRBV15,CATSRDRPSRNYEQYF,TGTGCCACCAGCAGAGATCGACCTAGTAGGAACTACGAGCAGTACTTC
many,TRBJ1-2,.,TRBV7-2,CASSRRGGGKDYGYTF,TGTGCCAGCAGCCGGAGGGGGGGGGGGAAAGACTATGGCTACACCTTC
many,TRBJ2-7,.,TRBV7-2,CASSLDVTGYEQYF,TGTGCCAGCAGCTTAGATGTTACGGGATACGAGCAGTACTTC
few,TRBJ2-7,TRBD2,TRBV28,CASSSQGLAGRNSYEQYF,TGTGCCAGCAGTAGCCAGGGACTAGCGGGGAGGAACTCCTACGAGCAGTACTTC